The TCR delta chain described here comes from a study of γδ T cells in repeated Plasmodium falciparum infection. On the study more broadly: Donors were malaria-exposed Malian children or age- and gender-matched Australian children. Over 644 days, donors received four mosquito-bite P. falciparum NF54 infections. Regarding the study as a whole: Donors in Mali lived in a small rural village, largely one ethnic group.

Trimming took 2 bases from V and 2 from J; bases not matched to a gene: 34. CDR3 length: 24 residues. The germline CDR1 and CDR2 sequences are TVYSNPD and GDNSRS (reference sequence). TCRdb called clones from the multiplex PCR reads again using CATT. The sample contains tens of thousands of delta-chain clones, over 0.9% of which appear only once. In regard to this clone: Its antigen is unidentified. This sequence is one base from a far larger clone and is likely a read error. Other DNA sequences in this sample translate to the same CDR3.

Bulk repertoires came from Vgamma9/Vdelta2+ or Vdelta2-negative gammadelta T cells flow-sorted from PBMC. The TCR originated in a pool of human donors (malaria-infected and uninfected, not separated). The sequencing sample was made of gamma-delta T cells from blood. The V gene is TRDV3, the J gene TRDJ1, with 11 bases that match TRDD3. TCRdb lists no J gene, so it was determined here by aligning the DNA to germline. CDR3 sequence: CAFSVQDWGIYHSATVFYTDKLIF. The DNA of the CDR3 is TGTGCCTTTTCAGTTCAAGACTGGGGGATATACCACTCCGCTACAGTATTCTATACCGATAAACTCATCTTT.